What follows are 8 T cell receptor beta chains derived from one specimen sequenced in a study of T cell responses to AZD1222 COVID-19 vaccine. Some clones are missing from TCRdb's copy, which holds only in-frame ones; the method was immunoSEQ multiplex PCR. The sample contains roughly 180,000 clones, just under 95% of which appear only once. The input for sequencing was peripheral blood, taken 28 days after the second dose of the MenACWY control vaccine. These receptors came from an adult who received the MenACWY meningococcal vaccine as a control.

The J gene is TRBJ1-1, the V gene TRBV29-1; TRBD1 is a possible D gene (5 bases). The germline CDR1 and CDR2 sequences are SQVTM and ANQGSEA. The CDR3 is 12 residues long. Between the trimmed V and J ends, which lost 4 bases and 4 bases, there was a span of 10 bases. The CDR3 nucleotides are TGCAGCGTTGTAGGGGCCTTCACTGAAGCTTTCTTT. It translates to CSVVGAFTEAFF.

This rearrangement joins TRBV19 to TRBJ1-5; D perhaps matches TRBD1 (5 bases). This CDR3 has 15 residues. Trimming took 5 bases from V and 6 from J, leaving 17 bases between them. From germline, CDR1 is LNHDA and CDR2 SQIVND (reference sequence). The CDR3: CASSGVGASSQPQHF. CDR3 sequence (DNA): TGTGCCAGTAGTGGGGTCGGGGCTTCGAGTCAGCCCCAGCATTTT.

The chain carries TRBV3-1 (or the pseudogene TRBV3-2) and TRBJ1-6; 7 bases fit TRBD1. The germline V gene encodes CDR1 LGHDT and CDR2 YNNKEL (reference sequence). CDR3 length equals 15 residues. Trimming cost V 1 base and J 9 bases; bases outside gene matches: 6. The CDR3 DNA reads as TGTGCCAGCAGCCAAGGAGGGCAGGGGGGTTCACCCCTCCACTTT. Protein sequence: CASSQGGQGGSPLHF.

The DNA of the CDR3 is TGTGCCACCGTAGCGGGGAGCACAGATACGCAGTATTTT. This codes for CATVAGSTDTQYF. This sequence joins TRBV28 and TRBJ2-3; TRBD2 agrees at 8 bases. CDR1 MDHEN and CDR2 SYDVKM come from the germline V gene. This CDR3 contains 13 residues. Trimming cost V 10 bases and J 0 bases; bases outside gene matches: 3.

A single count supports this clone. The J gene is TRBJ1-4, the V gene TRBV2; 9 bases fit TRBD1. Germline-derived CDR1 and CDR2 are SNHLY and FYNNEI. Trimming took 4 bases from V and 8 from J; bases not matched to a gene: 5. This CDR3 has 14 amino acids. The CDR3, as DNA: TGTGCCAGCAGTGTTGAAGGACAGGGGGAAAAACTGTTTTTT. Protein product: CASSVEGQGEKLFF.

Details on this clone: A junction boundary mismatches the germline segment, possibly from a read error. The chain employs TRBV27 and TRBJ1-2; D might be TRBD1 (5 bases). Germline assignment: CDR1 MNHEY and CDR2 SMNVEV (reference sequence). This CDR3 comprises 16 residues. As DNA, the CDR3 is TGTGCCAGCAGTGTATCGGGGTCGCGGGGCAAGCGTGGCTACACCTTC. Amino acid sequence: CASSVSGSRGKRGYTF.

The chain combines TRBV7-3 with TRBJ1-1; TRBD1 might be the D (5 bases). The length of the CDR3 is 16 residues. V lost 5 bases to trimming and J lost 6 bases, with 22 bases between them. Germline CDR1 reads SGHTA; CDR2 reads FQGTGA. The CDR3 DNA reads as TGTGCCAGCAGCCCACGCGGGGGGGATAGACCATCTGAAGCTTTCTTT. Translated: CASSPRGGDRPSEAFF.

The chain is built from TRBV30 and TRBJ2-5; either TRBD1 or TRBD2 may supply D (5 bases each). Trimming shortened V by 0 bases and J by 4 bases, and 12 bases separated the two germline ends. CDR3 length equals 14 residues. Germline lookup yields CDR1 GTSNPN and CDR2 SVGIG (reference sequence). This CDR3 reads CAWSVRDGLETQYF. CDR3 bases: TGTGCCTGGAGTGTGAGGGACGGACTAGAGACCCAGTACTTC.